Given below is one T cell receptor (beta chain) in context. This entry is derived from a study of response to subunit inactivated influenza vaccine. TCRdb redid the calling of the RT-PCR reads with MiXCR, one entry per CDR3 protein. The sample yields around 480,000 distinct CDR3 sequences, approximately 11% seen once. Germline loops: CDR1 SGHRS, CDR2 YFSETQ. With 3 bases clipped from V and 5 bases from J, the junction kept 10 bases outside the gene matches. This CDR3 comprises 15 residues. Material: PBMCs from blood, obtained 35 to 45 days after vaccination. The receptor comes from a man in his forties or fifties who received an inactivated influenza vaccine. V gene TRBV5-1 combines with J gene TRBJ2-5; 7 bases map to TRBD2. The CDR3 loop is CASSSGEGSWETQYF. CDR3 coding DNA: TGCGCCAGCAGCTCCGGGGAGGGAAGTTGGGAGACCCAGTACTTC.